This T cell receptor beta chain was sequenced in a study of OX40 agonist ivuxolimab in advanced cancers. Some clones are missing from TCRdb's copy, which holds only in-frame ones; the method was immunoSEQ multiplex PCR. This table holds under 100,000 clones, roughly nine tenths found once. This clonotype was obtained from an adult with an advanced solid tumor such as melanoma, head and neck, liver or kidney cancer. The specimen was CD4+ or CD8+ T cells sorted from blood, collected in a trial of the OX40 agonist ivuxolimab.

CDR3 loop: CASSLGPRLVSHEQYF. CDR3 coding DNA: TGTGCCAGCTCCTTAGGTCCCAGGCTAGTTTCTCACGAGCAGTACTTC. J is TRBJ2-7 and V is TRBV9; D remains unclear. The CDR3 has 16 amino acids. CDR1 and CDR2 from the germline V gene are SGDLS and YYNGEE. V was trimmed by 7 bases and J by 5 bases, leaving 25 bases between them.